The rows below give T cell receptor beta chains drawn from one sample of a study of blood T cell repertoires in COVID-19. The protocol was immunoSEQ multiplex PCR, while the TCRdb copy is restricted to in-frame clones and leaves out a portion. The sample holds 300,000 to 400,000 clones, around 90% seen once. The sequenced material came from peripheral blood. The receptors originated from a human donor in a cohort sampled during active COVID-19. Both conserved end residues are part of each CDR3.

v_gene: TRBV4-2; j_gene: TRBJ2-1; len: 15; CDR3aa: CASSPRARRVGEQFF
v_gene: TRBV6-4; j_gene: TRBJ1-5; len: 17; CDR3aa: CASSATPGTGEHQPQHF
v_gene: TRBV19; j_gene: TRBJ1-1; len: 16; CDR3aa: CASSPRTREGTSEAFF
v_gene: TRBV29-1; j_gene: TRBJ2-3; len: 18; CDR3aa: CSVLVALAGALSTDTQYF
v_gene: TRBV6-5; j_gene: TRBJ2-5; len: 14; CDR3aa: CASSPGGGQETQYF
v_gene: TRBV4-2; j_gene: TRBJ2-1; len: 17; CDR3aa: CASSQDGGGSRYNEQFF
v_gene: TRBV2; j_gene: TRBJ1-1; len: 14; CDR3aa: CASTEPGGGTEAFF
v_gene: TRBV5-1; j_gene: TRBJ1-2; len: 15; CDR3aa: CASSPSGGIGYGYTF
v_gene: TRBV14; j_gene: TRBJ1-5; len: 13; CDR3aa: CASSQGGDQPQHF
v_gene: TRBV5-1; j_gene: TRBJ2-5; len: 14; CDR3aa: CASTLAGGLETQYF
v_gene: TRBV3-1/TRBV3-2; j_gene: TRBJ2-5; len: 14; CDR3aa: CASSQGSSGSPQYF
v_gene: TRBV4-2; j_gene: TRBJ2-1; len: 15; CDR3aa: CASSPPGQYENEQFF
v_gene: TRBV7-9; j_gene: TRBJ2-3; len: 17; CDR3aa: CASSSMGLAGGQDTQYF
v_gene: TRBV6-5; j_gene: TRBJ1-2; len: 13; CDR3aa: CASRRTGSYGYTF
v_gene: TRBV7-9; j_gene: TRBJ2-1; len: 15; CDR3aa: CAIRLAGSSYNEQFF
v_gene: TRBV30; j_gene: TRBJ2-2; len: 15; CDR3aa: CAWMGDRVDTGELFF
v_gene: TRBV5-6; j_gene: TRBJ2-2; len: 16; CDR3aa: CASSPIAGEETGELFF
v_gene: TRBV3-1/TRBV3-2; j_gene: TRBJ1-1; len: 15; CDR3aa: CASSRGRLTGAEAFF
v_gene: TRBV28; j_gene: TRBJ1-4; len: 16; CDR3aa: CASSSPSGTGGEKLFF
v_gene: TRBV12-3/TRBV12-4; j_gene: TRBJ2-5; len: 11; CDR3aa: CASSLQETQYF
v_gene: TRBV29-1; j_gene: TRBJ1-6; len: 16; CDR3aa: CSVEVFPKIRNSPLHF
v_gene: TRBV18; j_gene: TRBJ2-5; len: 12; CDR3aa: CASSLTQETQYF
v_gene: TRBV19; j_gene: TRBJ1-5; len: 15; CDR3aa: CASRRGDYSNQPQHF
v_gene: TRBV7-2; j_gene: TRBJ2-7; len: 15; CDR3aa: CASSLQEGGPYEQYF
v_gene: TRBV7-2; j_gene: TRBJ2-7; len: 13; CDR3aa: CASTYIPGYEQYF
v_gene: TRBV9; j_gene: TRBJ1-1; len: 13; CDR3aa: CASSGTGGEGAFF
v_gene: TRBV6-2/TRBV6-3; j_gene: TRBJ2-6; len: 16; CDR3aa: CASRYEGFPGANVLTF
v_gene: TRBV7-2; j_gene: TRBJ2-1; len: 15; CDR3aa: CASSPETSGYNEQFF
v_gene: TRBV19; j_gene: TRBJ2-2; len: 14; CDR3aa: CASTSQTGTGELFF
v_gene: TRBV3-1/TRBV3-2; j_gene: TRBJ2-7; len: 14; CDR3aa: CASSQARDSYEQYF
v_gene: TRBV5-4; j_gene: TRBJ2-7; len: 13; CDR3aa: CASSLDRDYEQYF
v_gene: TRBV13; j_gene: TRBJ1-1; len: 14; CDR3aa: CASSEDRYYTEAFF
v_gene: TRBV7-2; j_gene: TRBJ2-5; len: 14; CDR3aa: CASSLGRTKETQYF
v_gene: TRBV6-1; j_gene: TRBJ1-4; len: 13; CDR3aa: CASSEARGGKLFF
v_gene: TRBV12-3/TRBV12-4; j_gene: TRBJ2-5; len: 12; CDR3aa: CASSRAQETQYF
v_gene: TRBV7-5; j_gene: TRBJ2-7; len: 15; CDR3aa: CARSSSDRPAYEQYF
v_gene: TRBV6-5; j_gene: TRBJ2-5; len: 14; CDR3aa: CASSYGVRGETQYF
v_gene: TRBV5-1; j_gene: TRBJ2-7; len: 11; CDR3aa: CASSDSYEQYF
v_gene: TRBV19; j_gene: TRBJ2-1; len: 13; CDR3aa: CASSAGPYNEQFF
v_gene: TRBV7-8; j_gene: TRBJ1-5; len: 20; CDR3aa: CASSALLWSGDVYSNQPQHF
v_gene: TRBV5-1; j_gene: TRBJ1-2; len: 13; CDR3aa: CASRLAGDYGYTF